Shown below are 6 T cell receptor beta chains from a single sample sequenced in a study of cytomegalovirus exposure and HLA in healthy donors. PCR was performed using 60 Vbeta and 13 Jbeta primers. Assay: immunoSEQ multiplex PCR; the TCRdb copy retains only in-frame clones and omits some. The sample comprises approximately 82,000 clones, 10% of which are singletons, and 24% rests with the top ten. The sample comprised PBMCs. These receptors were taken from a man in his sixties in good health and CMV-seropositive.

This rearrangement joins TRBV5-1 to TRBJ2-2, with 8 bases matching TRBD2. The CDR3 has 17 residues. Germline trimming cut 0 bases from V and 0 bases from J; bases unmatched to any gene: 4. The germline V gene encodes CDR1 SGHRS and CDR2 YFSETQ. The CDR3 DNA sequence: TGCGCCAGCAGCTTGGTTCCGGGAGGGGCGAACACCGGGGAGCTGTTTTTT. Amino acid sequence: CASSLVPGGANTGELFF.

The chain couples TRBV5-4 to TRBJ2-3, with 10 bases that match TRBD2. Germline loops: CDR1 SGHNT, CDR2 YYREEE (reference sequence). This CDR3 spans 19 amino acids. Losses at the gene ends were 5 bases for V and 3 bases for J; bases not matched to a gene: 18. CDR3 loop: CASSPGLAASSGGTDTQYF. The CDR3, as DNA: TGTGCCAGCAGTCCTGGACTAGCGGCTTCGAGTGGAGGGACAGATACGCAGTATTTT. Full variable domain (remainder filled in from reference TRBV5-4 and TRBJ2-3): ETGVTQSPTHLIKTRGQQVTLRCSSQSGHNTVSWYQQALGQGPQFIFQYYREEENGRGNFPPRFSGLQFPNYSSELNVNALELDDSALYLCASSPGLAASSGGTDTQYFGPGTRLTVL.

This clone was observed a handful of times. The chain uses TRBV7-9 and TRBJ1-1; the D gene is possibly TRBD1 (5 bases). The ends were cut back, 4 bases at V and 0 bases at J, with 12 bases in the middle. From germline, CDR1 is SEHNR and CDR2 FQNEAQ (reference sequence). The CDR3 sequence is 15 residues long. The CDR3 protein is CASSSTAFLNTEAFF. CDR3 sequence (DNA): TGTGCCAGCAGCTCGACAGCCTTTCTGAACACTGAAGCTTTCTTT.

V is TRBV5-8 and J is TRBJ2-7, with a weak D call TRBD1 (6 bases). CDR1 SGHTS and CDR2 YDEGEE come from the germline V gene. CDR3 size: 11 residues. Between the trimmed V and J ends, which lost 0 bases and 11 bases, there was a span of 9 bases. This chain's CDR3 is CASSLAQGKYV. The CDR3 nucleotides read TGTGCCAGCAGCTTGGCCCAGGGGAAGTACGTC.

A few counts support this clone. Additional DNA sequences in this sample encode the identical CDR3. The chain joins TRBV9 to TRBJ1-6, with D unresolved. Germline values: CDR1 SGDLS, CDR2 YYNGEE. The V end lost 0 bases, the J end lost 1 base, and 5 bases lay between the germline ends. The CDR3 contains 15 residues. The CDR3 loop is CASSVGGSYNSPLHF. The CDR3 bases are TGTGCCAGCAGCGTAGGAGGGTCCTATAATTCACCCCTCCACTTT.

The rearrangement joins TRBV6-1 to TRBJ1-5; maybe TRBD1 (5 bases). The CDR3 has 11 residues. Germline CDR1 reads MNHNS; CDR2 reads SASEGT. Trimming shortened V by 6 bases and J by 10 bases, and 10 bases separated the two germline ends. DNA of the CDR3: TGTGCCAGCAGGGACGACAGCCCCCAGCATTTT. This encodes CASRDDSPQHF.